Listed below are T cell receptor beta chains from one sample, sequenced in a study of CD8 T cells in ankylosing spondylitis. TCRdb re-derived calls from the 5' RACE reads in MiXCR, one entry per CDR3 protein. This table has under 150,000 distinct CDR3 sequences, 8% to 9% appearing once. The material sequenced was synovial fluid, either unsorted or a sorted T cell fraction (not recorded which). The receptors come from a male donor with ankylosing spondylitis. CDR3s include the opening cysteine and the closing phenylalanine or tryptophan. D genes are given only for firm matches. Clone size is stated in some rows and not others, as once, few, many or a class when expanded.

D gene: .
V gene: TRBV5-1
J gene: TRBJ1-5
clone size: few
CDR3 DNA: TGCGCCAGCAGCTTGGGAATGGGGGGCAATCAGCCCCAGCATTTT
CDR3 protein: CASSLGMGGNQPQHF

D gene: TRBD1
V gene: TRBV7-9
J gene: TRBJ1-2
clone size: few
CDR3 DNA: TGTGCCAGCAGCCCCGCCGGGACAGGGGTGTATGGCTACACCTTC
CDR3 protein: CASSPAGTGVYGYTF

D gene: TRBD1
V gene: TRBV5-5
J gene: TRBJ1-1
clone size: many
CDR3 DNA: TGTGCCAGCAGCTTTACAGGGGATATGAACACTGAAGCTTTCTTT
CDR3 protein: CASSFTGDMNTEAFF

D gene: TRBD1
V gene: TRBV2
J gene: TRBJ1-1
clone size: few
CDR3 DNA: TGTGCCACCAGGACAGGGAAAATTCCTGGGACTGAAGCTTTCTTT
CDR3 protein: CATRTGKIPGTEAFF

D gene: TRBD2
V gene: TRBV10-3
J gene: TRBJ2-5
clone size: .
CDR3 DNA: TGTGCCATCGGGGGGACTAGCGGGAGGGATCAAGAGACCCAGTACTTC
CDR3 protein: CAIGGTSGRDQETQYF

D gene: .
V gene: TRBV4-3
J gene: TRBJ2-2
clone size: few
CDR3 DNA: TGCGCCAGCAGCCAAGAAAGGACAGCCGGGGAGCTGTTTTTT
CDR3 protein: CASSQERTAGELFF

D gene: .
V gene: TRBV6-2/TRBV6-3
J gene: TRBJ2-7
clone size: many
CDR3 DNA: TGTGCCAGCAGTTACTCGAGAGGAATCGGACGGACGATTTACGAGCAGTACTTC
CDR3 protein: CASSYSRGIGRTIYEQYF

D gene: TRBD1
V gene: TRBV20-1
J gene: TRBJ1-6
clone size: many
CDR3 DNA: TGCATATCGGGACAGGGATTATATTCACCCCTCCACTTT
CDR3 protein: CISGQGLYSPLHF

D gene: TRBD1
V gene: TRBV29-1
J gene: TRBJ2-7
clone size: .
CDR3 DNA: TGCAGCGTTCATCAGGGGGCGCGGAATCAGTACTTC
CDR3 protein: CSVHQGARNQYF

D gene: .
V gene: TRBV7-2
J gene: TRBJ2-2
clone size: .
CDR3 DNA: TGTGCCAGCAGCTTAGAGGCTACGAACACCGGGGAGCTGTTTTTT
CDR3 protein: CASSLEATNTGELFF

D gene: .
V gene: TRBV9
J gene: TRBJ2-5
clone size: few
CDR3 DNA: TGTGCCAGCAGCGTAAGCAGGGCCCAGCGGGAGACCCAGTACTTC
CDR3 protein: CASSVSRAQRETQYF

D gene: TRBD1
V gene: TRBV20-1
J gene: TRBJ1-2
clone size: few
CDR3 DNA: TGCAGTGCTAGACAGGGGGAGAGTGGCTACACCTTC
CDR3 protein: CSARQGESGYTF

D gene: .
V gene: TRBV12-3/TRBV12-4
J gene: TRBJ2-7
clone size: many
CDR3 DNA: TGTGCCAGCAGTTTAGACAGGCCCTCGACGGGGATGGAGCAGTACTTC
CDR3 protein: CASSLDRPSTGMEQYF

D gene: .
V gene: TRBV5-1
J gene: TRBJ2-3
clone size: many
CDR3 DNA: TGCGCCAGCAGCTTGACTTATAGCACAGATACGCAGTATTTT
CDR3 protein: CASSLTYSTDTQYF

D gene: TRBD2
V gene: TRBV7-7
J gene: TRBJ2-3
clone size: .
CDR3 DNA: TGTGCTAGCAGCCGCGGGACTAGCTCAGATACGCAGTATTTT
CDR3 protein: CASSRGTSSDTQYF

D gene: .
V gene: TRBV4-2
J gene: TRBJ2-3
clone size: few
CDR3 DNA: TGTGCCGCGACTAGCACAGATACGCAGTATTTT
CDR3 protein: CAATSTDTQYF

D gene: .
V gene: TRBV6-5
J gene: TRBJ1-2
clone size: many
CDR3 DNA: TGTGCCAGCAGTTTCCTTCAGGGGAACTATGGCTACACCTTC
CDR3 protein: CASSFLQGNYGYTF

D gene: .
V gene: TRBV6-1
J gene: TRBJ1-1
clone size: .
CDR3 DNA: TGTGCCAGCAGGGGGGAAGGGACGTGGGTCACTGAAGCTTTCTTT
CDR3 protein: CASRGEGTWVTEAFF

D gene: .
V gene: TRBV6-2/TRBV6-3
J gene: TRBJ2-5
clone size: .
CDR3 DNA: TGTGCCAGTCAACGACCTTCCATCCAAGAGACCCAGTACTTC
CDR3 protein: CASQRPSIQETQYF

D gene: .
V gene: TRBV20-1
J gene: TRBJ1-4
clone size: .
CDR3 DNA: TGCAGTGCTTTCCCTCCTGGTAATGAAAAACTGTTTTTT
CDR3 protein: CSAFPPGNEKLFF

D gene: .
V gene: TRBV7-8
J gene: TRBJ1-1
clone size: .
CDR3 DNA: TGTGCCAGCAGCTTAGTAGGGGTCGGGATGAACACTGAAGCTTTCTTT
CDR3 protein: CASSLVGVGMNTEAFF

D gene: .
V gene: TRBV7-9
J gene: TRBJ1-5
clone size: many
CDR3 DNA: TGTGCCAGCAGCCGAGGGCTGCCAAATCAGCCCCAGCATTTT
CDR3 protein: CASSRGLPNQPQHF

D gene: TRBD1
V gene: TRBV20-1
J gene: TRBJ1-2
clone size: many
CDR3 DNA: TGCAGTGCCAGACAGGGGCCCAACTATGGCTACACCTTC
CDR3 protein: CSARQGPNYGYTF

D gene: .
V gene: TRBV28
J gene: TRBJ2-7
clone size: many
CDR3 DNA: TGTGCCAGCAGTCTCGGGGGTTGGGAGCAGTACTTC
CDR3 protein: CASSLGGWEQYF

D gene: TRBD1
V gene: TRBV20-1
J gene: TRBJ2-7
clone size: many
CDR3 DNA: TGCAGTGCTAGACCGGGGACAGGGGGCTTTTACTACGAGCAGTACTTC
CDR3 protein: CSARPGTGGFYYEQYF

D gene: .
V gene: TRBV5-1
J gene: TRBJ2-1
clone size: many
CDR3 DNA: TGCGCCAGCAGCTTGGACAGTTGGAATGAGCAGTTCTTC
CDR3 protein: CASSLDSWNEQFF

D gene: .
V gene: TRBV12-3/TRBV12-4
J gene: TRBJ1-4
clone size: few
CDR3 DNA: TGTGCCAGCAGTTCATCCCGGGGAGACAGGTTTTCAACTAATGAAAAACTGTTTTTT
CDR3 protein: CASSSSRGDRFSTNEKLFF

D gene: .
V gene: TRBV2
J gene: TRBJ2-3
clone size: few
CDR3 DNA: TGTGCCAGCAGTGCCAGGTGGGGGGGCGAGGGAGATACGCAGTATTTT
CDR3 protein: CASSARWGGEGDTQYF

D gene: .
V gene: TRBV6-1
J gene: TRBJ1-2
clone size: many
CDR3 DNA: TGTGCCAGCAGAGAATACCCTCCGGAAGTGTTC
CDR3 protein: CASREYPPEVF

D gene: TRBD1
V gene: TRBV11-2
J gene: TRBJ2-7
clone size: .
CDR3 DNA: TGTGCCAGCAGCTTTGGGACAGGGGGTCGTTTCGCCTACGAGCAGTACTTC
CDR3 protein: CASSFGTGGRFAYEQYF

D gene: .
V gene: TRBV4-3
J gene: TRBJ2-4
clone size: many
CDR3 DNA: TGCGCCAGCAGCCAAGATCGACGGGTCTTAGCCAAAAACATTCAGTACTTC
CDR3 protein: CASSQDRRVLAKNIQYF

D gene: TRBD2
V gene: TRBV5-4
J gene: TRBJ2-3
clone size: few
CDR3 DNA: TGTGCCAGTTCTACTAGCGGGAGCACAGATACGCAGTATTTT
CDR3 protein: CASSTSGSTDTQYF

D gene: TRBD1
V gene: TRBV19
J gene: TRBJ2-2
clone size: many
CDR3 DNA: TGTGCCAGTAGTATGGACAGGAGAGCCGGGGAGCTGTTTTTT
CDR3 protein: CASSMDRRAGELFF

D gene: TRBD1
V gene: TRBV20-1
J gene: TRBJ1-3
clone size: few
CDR3 DNA: TGCAGTGCCCGTCAGGGGGCTGGAAACACCATATATTTT
CDR3 protein: CSARQGAGNTIYF

D gene: .
V gene: TRBV19
J gene: TRBJ1-2
clone size: .
CDR3 DNA: TGTGCCAGTACCTCGCTTCTTTTCGGAGGAGGCTACACCTTC
CDR3 protein: CASTSLLFGGGYTF

D gene: .
V gene: TRBV5-1
J gene: TRBJ1-1
clone size: many
CDR3 DNA: TGCGCCAGCAGCTCTGCAGGGACGGCGAACACTGAAGCTTTCTTT
CDR3 protein: CASSSAGTANTEAFF

D gene: .
V gene: TRBV19
J gene: TRBJ1-5
clone size: many
CDR3 DNA: TGTGCCAGTAGTATTCAAGGAGGCAATCAGCCCCAGCATTTT
CDR3 protein: CASSIQGGNQPQHF

D gene: .
V gene: TRBV7-2
J gene: TRBJ2-3
clone size: many
CDR3 DNA: TGTGCCAGCAGCTCCGGCTTTCACACAGATACGCAGTATTTT
CDR3 protein: CASSSGFHTDTQYF

D gene: .
V gene: TRBV2
J gene: TRBJ2-7
clone size: few
CDR3 DNA: TGTGCCAGCAGTGTACAGGGGGGGAATTACGAGCAGTACTTC
CDR3 protein: CASSVQGGNYEQYF

D gene: .
V gene: TRBV5-1
J gene: TRBJ1-1
clone size: many
CDR3 DNA: TGCGCCAGCAGCTCCGCCTCAGAGAACACTGAAGCTTTCTTT
CDR3 protein: CASSSASENTEAFF